Below, one T cell receptor beta chain is given with its context. The data originate from a study of T-cell memory formation after mild COVID-19. On the study more broadly: Largely, the TCR clusters proved donor specific.

V lost 2 bases and J lost 8, with 10 bases in between. Per the germline V gene, CDR1 is SGHRS and CDR2 is YFSETQ. CDR3 size: 12 residues. TCRdb re-called the 5' RACE reads with MiXCR, one entry per CDR3 protein. The data show some 320,000 distinct CDR3 sequences, approximately 16% seen once. This chain links TRBV5-1 with TRBJ1-2, with TRBD1 as a possible D gene (5 bases). The sequence came from a man in his late teens or twenties who had mild COVID-19 (a few samples of this study predate the infection). Cell type and time point are not known. Sample: PBMCs or a T cell subset sorted from them (not recorded which). CDR3 region: CASSFARVGYTF. CDR3 nucleotides: TGCGCCAGCAGCTTTGCCAGGGTGGGCTACACCTTC.